The 3 T cell receptor beta chains below all came from one sample that was sequenced in a study of PD-1 blockade in classical Hodgkin lymphoma. Profiled with immunoSEQ multiplex PCR; TCRdb holds only in-frame clones, not every one. The table shows more than 40,000 clones, with 80% occurring only once. The time point was: cycle 4 day 1 (C4D1), after five to seven weeks of nivolumab. Relapse after autologous stem cell transplantation occurred in every patient, and brentuximab vedotin exposure varied. The starting material was peripheral blood mononuclear cells (PBMCs), obtained before the fourth cycle of nivolumab. These receptors all stem from a human donor with classical Hodgkin lymphoma.

This chain joins TRBV6-5 and TRBJ1-2; a weak D match, TRBD1 (5 bases). CDR3 length: 14 amino acids. The germline gives CDR1 MNHEY, CDR2 SVGAGI. Trimming stripped 6 bases from V and 6 bases from J, with 17 bases between. For the CDR3, the DNA is TGTGCCAGCAGCTCGACAGCCACAAGCAATGGCTACACCTTC. This gives the protein CASSSTATSNGYTF.

This clone was counted only a few times. The rearrangement joins TRBV9 to TRBJ2-7; D perhaps matches TRBD1 (5 bases). Germline CDR1 SGDLS, CDR2 YYNGEE. Deletions cut 0 bases from V and 1 base from J, with 11 bases between. This CDR3 is built from 15 residues. CDR3 sequence (DNA): TGTGCCAGCAGCGTAGAAGGACACCCGTCCTACGAGCAGTACTTC. Its translation: CASSVEGHPSYEQYF.

V usage is TRBV5-1 and J usage is TRBJ2-7, with D perhaps matching TRBD1 or TRBD2 (6 bases each). V was trimmed by 5 bases and J by 2 bases, leaving 17 bases between them. Germline CDR1 reads SGHRS; CDR2 reads YFSETQ. The CDR3 totals 15 residues. CDR3 loop: CASRQAEGDPYEQYF. The DNA for the CDR3 is TGCGCCAGCAGGCAAGCGGAGGGGGATCCCTACGAGCAGTACTTC.